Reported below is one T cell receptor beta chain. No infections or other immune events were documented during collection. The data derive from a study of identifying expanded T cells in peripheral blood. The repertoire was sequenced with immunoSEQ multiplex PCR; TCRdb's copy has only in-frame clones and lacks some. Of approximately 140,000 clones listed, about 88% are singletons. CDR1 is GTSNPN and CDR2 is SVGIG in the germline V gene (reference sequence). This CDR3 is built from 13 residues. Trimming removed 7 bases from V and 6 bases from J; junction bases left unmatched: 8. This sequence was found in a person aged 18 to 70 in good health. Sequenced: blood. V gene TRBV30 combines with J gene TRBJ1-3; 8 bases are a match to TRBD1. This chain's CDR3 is CASSGQGQNTIYF. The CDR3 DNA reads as TGTGCCTCCAGCGGACAGGGTCAAAACACCATATATTTT.